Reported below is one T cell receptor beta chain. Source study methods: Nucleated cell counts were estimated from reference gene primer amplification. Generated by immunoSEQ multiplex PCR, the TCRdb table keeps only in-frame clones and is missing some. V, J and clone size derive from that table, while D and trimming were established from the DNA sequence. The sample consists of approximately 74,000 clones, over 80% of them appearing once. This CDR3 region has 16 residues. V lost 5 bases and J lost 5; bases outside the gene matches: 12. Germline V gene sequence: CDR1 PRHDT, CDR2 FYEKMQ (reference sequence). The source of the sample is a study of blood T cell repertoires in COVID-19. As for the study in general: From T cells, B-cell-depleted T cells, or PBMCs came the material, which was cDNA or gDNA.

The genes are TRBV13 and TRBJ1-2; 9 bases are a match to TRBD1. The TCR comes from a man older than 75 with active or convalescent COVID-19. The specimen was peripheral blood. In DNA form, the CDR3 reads TGTGCCAGCAGCGTCTTACAGGGGGCGGGAGGATATGGCTACACCTTC. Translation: CASSVLQGAGGYGYTF. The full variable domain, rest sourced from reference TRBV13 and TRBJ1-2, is AAGVIQSPRHLIKEKRETATLKCYPIPRHDTVYWYQQGPGQDPQFLISFYEKMQSDKGSIPDRFSAQQFSDYHSELNMSSLELGDSALYFCASSVLQGAGGYGYTFGSGTRLTVV.